These T cell receptor beta chains were read from a single sample in a study of cytotoxic CD8 clonotypes in ibrutinib-treated CLL. Sequencing used immunoSEQ multiplex PCR; TCRdb keeps in-frame clones, though not all of them. The sample lists about 160,000 clones; roughly 84% were seen once. The sequencing here drew on PBMCs, taken at disease progression, from a patient treated with ibrutinib. These receptor sequences come from a human donor with chronic lymphocytic leukemia. CDR3s leave out the opening cysteine and the closing phenylalanine or tryptophan.

V gene,CDR3 length,CDR3 protein
TRBV6-1,14,ASSEIQQGPNTEAF
TRBV5-1,15,ASSFRGTVLWNTEAF
TRBV9,13,ASSVAMVAPGELF
TRBV7-8,14,ASSLAWLIAAGELF
TRBV6-1,15,ASSDGTGGSFGNTIY
TRBV19,13,ASSIVVQAQETQY
TRBV13,13,ASSLDLANTGELF
TRBV7-3,15,ASSRPPGTGDTGELF
TRBV29-1,12,SVSFSGQGNGYT
TRBV28,10,ASSLSVAEAF
TRBV19,12,ASTLGTVNQPQH
TRBV6-6,12,ASSYGQGTGPQH
TRBV6-5,13,ASSYSGERGAEAF
TRBV7-7,13,ASSQQLGRTDTQY
TRBV5-4,17,ASSSYRGPNLPSSYEQY
TRBV5-4,13,ASSLGGSPSQTQY
TRBV19,12,ASSRSGDYYGYT
TRBV2,13,ASIRRGPTNEKLF
TRBV18,13,ASSPGQGAIYEQY
TRBV27,17,ASSLTLLQGIQLNTEAF
TRBV18,12,ASSPAQNNYGYT
TRBV7-9,13,ASSLSTGVVYEQY
TRBV6-5,12,ASSYGGNQETQY
TRBV19,13,ASSSGQAHPNEQY
TRBV7-9,12,ASSSPWGVNEQY
TRBV6-1,11,ASSEAGQVGRS
TRBV6-5,12,ASSTTRSQETQY
TRBV7-6,13,ASSPTFDPTYEQY
TRBV4-2,14,ASSQAVPGLAREQY
TRBV15,14,ATSRDLDSARGQQY
TRBV19,13,ASSILTEGSEKLF
TRBV9,13,ASSVEQGSGNTIY
TRBV7-2,13,ASILQGAPGNTIY
TRBV6-6,10,ASSYSQGAAL
TRBV2,11,ASKGTSDSSGF
TRBV30,13,ASTLFRRNTDTQY
TRBV27,13,ASSLFGRPYNEQF